This entry lists 28 T cell receptor beta chains sequenced from one sample in a study of blood T cell repertoires in COVID-19. Method: immunoSEQ multiplex PCR; TCRdb's copy keeps in-frame clones and lacks some. The sample includes 150,000 to 200,000 clones, 65% to 80% of them seen just once. The sequenced sample was PBMCs or T cells enriched from blood (not recorded which). The receptors shown here come from a woman aged 45-60 years with acute COVID-19.

The V and J genes are TRBV5-1 and TRBJ1-2; 9 bases fit TRBD1. J gave up 7 bases and V 4 bases, and 8 bases lay outside the gene matches. This CDR3 is 14 amino acids long. Looked up from germline, CDR1 is SGHRS and CDR2 is YFSETQ. The CDR3, as DNA: TGCGCCAGCAGCCTGGGGGACAGGGATGGTGGCTACACCTTC. It specifies CASSLGDRDGGYTF.

This chain links TRBV19 with TRBJ1-5; no reliable D call. This CDR3 is built from 13 residues. Germline V lookup: CDR1 LNHDA, CDR2 SQIVND (reference sequence). Trimming pared 1 base from V and 6 bases from J, leaving 7 bases between. The CDR3 DNA reads TGTGCCAGTAGTATAGGACGGGGTCAGCCCCAGCATTTT. Its protein is CASSIGRGQPQHF. The whole variable domain, filled in from reference TRBV19 and TRBJ1-5, reads DGGITQSPKYLFRKEGQNVTLSCEQNLNHDAMYWYRQDPGQGLRLIYYSQIVNDFQKGDIAEGYSVSREKKESFPLTVTSAQKNPTAFYLCASSIGRGQPQHFGDGTRLSIL.

V is TRBV4-1 and J is TRBJ1-5; a possible D gene is TRBD1 (6 bases). Germline-derived CDR1 and CDR2 are MGHRA and YSYEKL. V was clipped by 4 bases and J by 1 base, with 17 bases between them. The CDR3 is 17 residues long. The CDR3 protein is CASSPRSGGGSNQPQHF. The CDR3 DNA sequence: TGCGCCAGCAGCCCAAGAAGTGGGGGCGGGAGCAATCAGCCCCAGCATTTT.

This clone has a handful of counts. The chain joins TRBV27 to TRBJ2-6; tentatively, D is TRBD2 (5 bases). The germline V and J ends were trimmed by 0 bases and 3 bases, with 6 bases remaining between them. This CDR3 spans 15 amino acids. Germline V gene lookup returns CDR1 MNHEY and CDR2 SMNVEV (reference sequence). DNA of the CDR3: TGTGCCAGCAGTTTATCGAGGGTTGGGGCCAACGTCCTGACTTTC. As protein: CASSLSRVGANVLTF.

V is TRBV18 and J is TRBJ1-4; TRBD1 agrees at 8 bases. This CDR3 region has 18 residues. Germline CDR1 and CDR2: KGHSH and LQKENI. Trimming took 1 base from V and 6 from J; bases not matched to a gene: 13. The CDR3 DNA sequence: TGTGCCAGCTCACCACTCGTTTTGATGTCAGGGGGCGATGAAAAACTGTTTTTT. Amino acid sequence: CASSPLVLMSGGDEKLFF.

The CDR3 coding sequence is TGCGCCAGCAGGGGGACAGGGGACAATGAGCAGTTCTTC. Amino acid sequence: CASRGTGDNEQFF. The chain combines TRBV5-1 with TRBJ2-1, with TRBD1 matching 10 bases. The CDR3 covers 13 residues. Germline assignment: CDR1 SGHRS and CDR2 YFSETQ. The junction had 1 base not matched to a gene; V was cut back by 5 bases and J by 5 bases.

In this sample, this clone turned up once. The chain combines TRBV28 with TRBJ2-3, with TRBD1 matching over 9 bases. Germline values: CDR1 MDHEN, CDR2 SYDVKM. Trimming removed 5 bases from V and 4 bases from J; junction bases left unmatched: 7. There are 15 residues in the CDR3. CDR3 sequence (DNA): TGTGCCAGCAGTGCCGGGACAGGGTGGTCAGATACGCAGTATTTT. Protein product: CASSAGTGWSDTQYF. The full variable domain, in which reference TRBV28 and TRBJ2-3 provide the parts outside the CDR3, is DVKVTQSSRYLVKRTGEKVFLECVQDMDHENMFWYRQDPGLGLRLIYFSYDVKMKEKGDIPEGYSVSREKKERFSLILESASTNQTSMYLCASSAGTGWSDTQYFGPGTRLTVL.

The chain links TRBV7-8 to TRBJ2-3, with a weak D call TRBD2 (5 bases). Germline CDR1 is SGHVS and CDR2 is FQNEAQ. The ends were cut back, 4 bases at V and 3 bases at J, with 11 bases in the middle. This CDR3 spans 14 amino acids. The CDR3 DNA is TGTGCCAGCAGCTCGAGGGATTCGACAGATACGCAGTATTTT. It translates to CASSSRDSTDTQYF.

This chain links TRBV10-2 with TRBJ1-2; D not certain. Between the trimmed V and J ends, which lost 3 bases and 7 bases, there was a span of 12 bases. The CDR3 runs 13 residues. From germline, CDR1 is WSHSY and CDR2 SAAADI. CDR3 loop: CASSDFPSGGYTF. CDR3 coding DNA: TGCGCCAGCAGTGATTTTCCGAGCGGTGGCTACACCTTC.

V is TRBV10-3 and J is TRBJ1-2; 7 bases agree with TRBD1. After removal of 4 bases from V and 7 bases from J, the junction contained 9 bases not matched to a gene. Per the germline V gene, CDR1 is ENHRY and CDR2 is SYGVKD. The CDR3 length is 14 residues. The CDR3 reads CAISGTGWLLGYTF. The DNA for the CDR3 is TGTGCCATCAGTGGGACAGGATGGCTCCTTGGCTACACCTTC.

The J gene is TRBJ1-5, the V gene TRBV28, with 8 bases matching TRBD1. Germline CDR1 MDHEN, CDR2 SYDVKM. Trimming took 4 bases from V and 0 from J; bases not matched to a gene: 5. This CDR3 contains 16 residues. For the CDR3, the DNA is TGTGCCAGCAGTTCGAGACAGGGGTATAGCAATCAGCCCCAGCATTTT. It encodes CASSSRQGYSNQPQHF.

V gene TRBV18 combines with J gene TRBJ1-3, with 7 nucleotides matching TRBD1. CDR3 size: 16 residues. Germline lookup yields CDR1 KGHSH and CDR2 LQKENI. V shed 6 bases, J shed 0 bases, and the junction held 8 bases outside the gene matches. The CDR3 DNA sequence: TGTGCCAGCTCCCAGCAGGACAGGCACTCTGGAAACACCATATATTTT. Translation: CASSQQDRHSGNTIYF.

The rearrangement uses TRBV5-1 and TRBJ2-1, with 11 bases fitting TRBD1. V trimming: 5 bases; J trimming: 1 base; junction bases outside the gene matches: 5. CDR1 is SGHRS, CDR2 YFSETQ, per germline. The CDR3 is made up of 16 amino acids. CDR3 sequence reads: CASSSGTGGSYNEQFF. The CDR3 region has the DNA TGCGCCAGCAGTTCCGGGACAGGGGGGTCCTACAATGAGCAGTTCTTC.

In its sample, this clone was seen once. The V gene is TRBV7-9, the J gene TRBJ1-5; 8 nucleotides line up with TRBD1. With 4 bases clipped from V and 5 bases from J, the junction kept 10 bases outside the gene matches. Germline CDR1 SEHNR, CDR2 FQNEAQ (reference sequence). The CDR3 totals 16 residues. The chain's CDR3 is CASSSPGQGGHQPQHF. CDR3 nucleotide sequence: TGTGCCAGCAGCTCCCCCGGACAGGGAGGCCATCAGCCCCAGCATTTT. Together with reference TRBV7-9 and TRBJ1-5, the CDR3 gives the full variable domain: DTGVSQNPRHKITKRGQNVTFRCDPISEHNRLYWYRQTLGQGPEFLTYFQNEAQLEKSRLLSDRFSAERPKGSFSTLEIQRTEQGDSAMYLCASSSPGQGGHQPQHFGDGTRLSIL.

The CDR3 is CASRPFGGTTNEKLFF. The DNA for the CDR3 is TGCGCCAGCAGACCCTTTGGGGGGACAACTAATGAAAAACTGTTTTTT. The chain couples TRBV5-1 to TRBJ1-4, with TRBD1 as a possible D gene (5 bases). CDR3 length equals 16 residues. Looked up from germline, CDR1 is SGHRS and CDR2 is YFSETQ. The ends were cut back, 5 bases at V and 0 bases at J, with 14 bases in the middle.

This clone was counted only a few times. The genes are TRBV10-3 and TRBJ2-3; 7 positions agree with TRBD2. With V trimmed by 10 bases and J by 3 bases, 10 bases remained unmatched. The CDR3 consists of 14 residues. The germline V gene encodes CDR1 ENHRY and CDR2 SYGVKD. The CDR3 DNA sequence: TGTGCCACCAAGGAGCTAGCGGATACAGATACGCAGTATTTT. Translated, it gives CATKELADTDTQYF.

The CDR3 spells CASSLMGVFGNQPQHF. The CDR3 nucleotides read TGTGCCAGCAGTTTAATGGGAGTGTTTGGGAATCAGCCCCAGCATTTT. V gene TRBV27 combines with J gene TRBJ1-5; D is ambiguous. The CDR3 has 16 residues. V lost 2 bases to trimming and J lost 4 bases, with 15 bases between them. In germline, CDR1 is MNHEY, CDR2 SMNVEV (reference sequence).

The V gene is TRBV29-1, the J gene TRBJ1-1; D perhaps matches TRBD1 (6 bases). Germline loops: CDR1 SQVTM, CDR2 ANQGSEA. The CDR3 is made up of 15 amino acids. Between the trimmed V and J ends, which lost 2 bases and 1 base, there was a span of 14 bases. The CDR3, as DNA: TGCAGCGTTGAAAAGGGGGTTTCAGGGAACACTGAAGCTTTCTTT. Its protein product is CSVEKGVSGNTEAFF.

The chain joins TRBV28 to TRBJ2-2; TRBD2 matches at 7 bases. The CDR3 runs 14 residues. V lost 6 bases to trimming and J lost 7 bases; unmatched junction nucleotides: 8. Germline V gene data show CDR1 as MDHEN and CDR2 as SYDVKM. CDR3 in DNA: TGTGCCAGCAGCCCCACTAGCGCCGTCGGGGAGCTGTTTTTT. This encodes CASSPTSAVGELFF.

The chain has TRBV10-2 and TRBJ2-5; TRBD2 is a possible D gene (6 bases). Trimming cost V 8 bases and J 2 bases, with 15 bases left between them. Germline CDR1 reads WSHSY; CDR2 reads SAAADI. The CDR3 has 14 residues. The CDR3, as DNA: TGCGCCAGCGGGCGCACTAGCCGACAAGAGACCCAGTACTTC. As protein: CASGRTSRQETQYF.

This chain connects TRBV7-6 to TRBJ1-1; a possible D gene is TRBD1 (5 bases). V lost 5 bases and J lost 0, with 16 bases in between. The CDR3 is 16 residues long. Germline V gene data show CDR1 as SGHVS and CDR2 as FNYEAQ. The CDR3 region has the DNA TGTGCCAGCAGCCCGGGGGGAGGAGGCATGAACACTGAAGCTTTCTTT. Its translation: CASSPGGGGMNTEAFF.

In its sample, this clone was seen a few times. The chain is built from TRBV7-9 and TRBJ2-4; D is undetermined. Germline loops: CDR1 SEHNR, CDR2 FQNEAQ (reference sequence). The CDR3 is 13 amino acids. V was clipped by 4 bases and J by 6 bases, with 10 bases between them. The CDR3 coding sequence is TGTGCCAGCAGCTACGGGTCAGTAAACATTCAGTACTTC. Amino acid sequence: CASSYGSVNIQYF.

This clone occurred a few times. CDR3 DNA: TGTGCCAGCAGTTACGACCTACAGGGTGAAAAACTGTTTTTT. Translation gives CASSYDLQGEKLFF. The genes are TRBV6-5 and TRBJ1-4; maybe TRBD1 (6 bases). Germline CDR1 reads MNHEY; CDR2 reads SVGAGI. V was pared by 2 bases and J by 7 bases, with 11 bases between. This CDR3 is built from 14 residues.

V gene TRBV6-5 combines with J gene TRBJ1-2; 7 bases map to TRBD1. The CDR3 extends over 15 amino acids. Germline trimming cut 7 bases from V and 0 bases from J; bases unmatched to any gene: 8. Per the germline V gene, CDR1 is MNHEY and CDR2 is SVGAGI. The DNA of the CDR3 is TGTGCCAGCACCCAGTCCAGGGGGACTAACTATGGCTACACCTTC. Encoded protein: CASTQSRGTNYGYTF.

This sequence joins TRBV19 and TRBJ1-1; 11 bases are shared with TRBD1. The V gene's germline CDR1 is LNHDA and CDR2 SQIVND (reference sequence). The J segment lost 5 bases and the V segment lost 5 bases, leaving 10 bases of the junction unmatched. The CDR3 totals 16 residues. The CDR3 loop is CASSPRRTGGRTEAFF. The DNA of the CDR3 is TGTGCCAGTAGTCCTCGCCGGACAGGGGGCCGAACTGAAGCTTTCTTT.

This chain links TRBV7-8 with TRBJ1-2, with 7 bases lining up with TRBD1. Trimming took 5 bases from V and 1 from J; bases not matched to a gene: 4. The CDR3 has 14 residues. From germline, CDR1 is SGHVS and CDR2 FQNEAQ. In nucleotides, the CDR3 is TGTGCCAGCAGCCGGGACAGCTTTAACTATGGCTACACCTTC. It yields the protein CASSRDSFNYGYTF.

This chain links TRBV5-6 with TRBJ1-5, with 9 nucleotides matching TRBD1. Germline V gene sequence: CDR1 SGHDT, CDR2 YYEEEE. V gave up 3 bases and J gave up 0 bases; unmatched junction bases: 7. This CDR3 contains 17 residues. The CDR3 coding sequence is TGTGCCAGCAGCTACCGGGACAGGGCATATAGCAATCAGCCCCAGCATTTT. Its protein product is CASSYRDRAYSNQPQHF.

This clone was counted once. The chain has TRBV4-1 and TRBJ2-3; 8 bases align to TRBD2. Trimming cost V 4 bases and J 4 bases; bases outside gene matches: 13. This CDR3 is built from 17 residues. Germline CDR1 reads MGHRA; CDR2 reads YSYEKL. The CDR3, as DNA: TGCGCCAGCAGCCTAGTTCTTGCGGGGGGCGGGGCAGATACGCAGTATTTT. Translated, it gives CASSLVLAGGGADTQYF.